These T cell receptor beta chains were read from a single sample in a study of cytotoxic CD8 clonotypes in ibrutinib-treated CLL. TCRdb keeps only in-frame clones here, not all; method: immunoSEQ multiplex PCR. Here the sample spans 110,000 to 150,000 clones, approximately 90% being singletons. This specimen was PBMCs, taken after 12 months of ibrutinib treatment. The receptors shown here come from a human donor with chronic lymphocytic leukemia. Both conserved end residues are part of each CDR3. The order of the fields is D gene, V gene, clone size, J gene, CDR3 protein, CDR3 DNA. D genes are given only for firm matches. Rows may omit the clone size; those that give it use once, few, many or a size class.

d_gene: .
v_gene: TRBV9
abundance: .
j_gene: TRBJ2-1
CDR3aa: CASSAQIGAEQFF
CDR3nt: TGTGCCAGCAGCGCCCAAATAGGGGCTGAGCAGTTCTTC

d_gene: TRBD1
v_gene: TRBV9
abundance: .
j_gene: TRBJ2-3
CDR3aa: CASSPDRGIADTQYF
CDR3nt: TGTGCCAGCAGCCCAGACAGGGGGATCGCAGATACGCAGTATTTT

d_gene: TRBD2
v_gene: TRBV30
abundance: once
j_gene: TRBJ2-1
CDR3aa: CAWRRLAGSEQFF
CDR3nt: TGTGCCTGGAGGAGACTAGCGGGATCAGAGCAGTTCTTC

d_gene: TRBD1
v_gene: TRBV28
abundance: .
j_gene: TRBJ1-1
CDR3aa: CASSTLGQGRSGTEAFF
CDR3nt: TGTGCCAGCAGTACACTAGGACAGGGGCGATCTGGCACTGAAGCTTTCTTT

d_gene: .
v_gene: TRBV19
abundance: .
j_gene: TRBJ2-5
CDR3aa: CASSAQETQYF
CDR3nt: TGTGCCAGTAGTGCCCAAGAGACCCAGTACTTC

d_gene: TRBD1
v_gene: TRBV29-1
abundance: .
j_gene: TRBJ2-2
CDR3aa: CSVETGTGKCGAGELFF
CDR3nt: TGCAGCGTTGAAACCGGGACAGGGAAGTGCGGGGCCGGGGAGCTGTTTTTT

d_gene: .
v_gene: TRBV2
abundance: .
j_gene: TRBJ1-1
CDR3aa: CASIGGSTEAFF
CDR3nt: TGTGCCAGCATCGGAGGGAGCACTGAAGCTTTCTTT

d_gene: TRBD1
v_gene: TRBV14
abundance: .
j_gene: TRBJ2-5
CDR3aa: CASSQEPRWTGQETQYF
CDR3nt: TGTGCCAGCAGCCAAGAGCCCCGGTGGACAGGGCAAGAGACCCAGTACTTC

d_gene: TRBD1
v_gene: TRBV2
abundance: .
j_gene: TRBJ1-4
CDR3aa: CASRGGTEDEKLFF
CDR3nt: TGTGCCAGCAGGGGCGGGACAGAGGATGAAAAACTGTTTTTT

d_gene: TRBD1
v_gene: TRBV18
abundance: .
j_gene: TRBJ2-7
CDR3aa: CASSPGQGPTYEQYF
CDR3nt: TGTGCCAGCTCACCAGGACAGGGGCCTACCTACGAGCAGTACTTC

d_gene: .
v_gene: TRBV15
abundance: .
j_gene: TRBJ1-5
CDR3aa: CATSPLGGIVVDQPQHF
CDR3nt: TGTGCCACCAGCCCTTTAGGGGGAATCGTCGTGGATCAGCCCCAGCATTTT

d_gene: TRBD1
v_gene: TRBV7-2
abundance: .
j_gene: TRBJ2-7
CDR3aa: CASSLAGTASYEQYF
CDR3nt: TGTGCCAGCAGCTTAGCTGGGACAGCCTCCTACGAGCAGTACTTC

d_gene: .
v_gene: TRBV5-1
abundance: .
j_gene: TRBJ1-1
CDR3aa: CASRKGTDTEAFF
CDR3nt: TGCGCCAGCAGGAAGGGGACGGACACTGAAGCTTTCTTT

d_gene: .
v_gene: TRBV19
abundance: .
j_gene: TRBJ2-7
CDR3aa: CASSLYGSYEQYF
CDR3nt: TGTGCCAGTAGTCTCTACGGCTCCTACGAGCAGTACTTC

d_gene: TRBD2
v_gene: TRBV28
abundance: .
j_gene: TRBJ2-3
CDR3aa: CASTLGGDRNTQYF
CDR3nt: TGTGCCAGCACCCTGGGGGGGGACCGGAATACGCAGTATTTT

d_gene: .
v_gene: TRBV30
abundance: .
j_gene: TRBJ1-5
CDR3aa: CAWSIGQPNQPQHF
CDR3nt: TGTGCCTGGAGTATCGGACAGCCCAATCAGCCCCAGCATTTT

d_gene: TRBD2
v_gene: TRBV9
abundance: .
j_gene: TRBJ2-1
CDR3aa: CASSVSLGGILDEQFF
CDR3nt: TGTGCCAGCAGCGTATCCTTGGGAGGGATCCTTGATGAGCAGTTCTTC

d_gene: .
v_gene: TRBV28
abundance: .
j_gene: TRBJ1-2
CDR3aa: CASSSRMILWGYGYTF
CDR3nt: TGTGCCAGCAGTTCCCGGATGATACTTTGGGGCTATGGCTACACCTTC

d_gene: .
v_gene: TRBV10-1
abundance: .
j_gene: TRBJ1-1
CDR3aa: CASRREVDTEAFF
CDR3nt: TGCGCCAGCCGGAGGGAGGTCGACACTGAAGCTTTCTTT

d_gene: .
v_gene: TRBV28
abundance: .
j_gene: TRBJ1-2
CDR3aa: CASSLESLGYNF
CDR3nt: TGTGCCAGCAGTTTAGAGTCACTCGGCTACAACTTC

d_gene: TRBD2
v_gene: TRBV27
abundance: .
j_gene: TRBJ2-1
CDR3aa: CASSWTGGPYNEQFF
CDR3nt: TGTGCCAGCAGTTGGACGGGAGGGCCTTACAATGAGCAGTTCTTC

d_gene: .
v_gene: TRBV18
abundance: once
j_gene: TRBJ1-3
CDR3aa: CASSPNPGTKGNTIYF
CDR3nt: TGTGCCAGCTCACCAAACCCCGGGACAAAAGGAAACACCATATATTTT

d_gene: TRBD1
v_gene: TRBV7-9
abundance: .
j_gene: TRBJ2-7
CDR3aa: CASSLVGDRAYEQYF
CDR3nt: TGTGCCAGCAGCTTAGTGGGAGACAGGGCCTACGAGCAGTACTTC

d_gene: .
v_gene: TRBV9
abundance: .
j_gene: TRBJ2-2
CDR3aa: CASSVPMGRGAGITGELFF
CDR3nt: TGTGCCAGCAGCGTGCCAATGGGCCGGGGAGCGGGTATCACCGGGGAGCTGTTTTTT

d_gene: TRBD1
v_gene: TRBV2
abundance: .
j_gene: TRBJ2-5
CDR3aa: CASSEALNPTGGEQETQYF
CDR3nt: TGTGCCAGCAGTGAAGCGCTGAATCCGACAGGGGGGGAACAAGAGACCCAGTACTTC

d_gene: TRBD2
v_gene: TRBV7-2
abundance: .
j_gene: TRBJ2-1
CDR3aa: CATKGLAGPAAGAGEQFF
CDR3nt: TGTGCCACCAAAGGGCTAGCGGGACCCGCCGCGGGGGCCGGTGAGCAGTTCTTC

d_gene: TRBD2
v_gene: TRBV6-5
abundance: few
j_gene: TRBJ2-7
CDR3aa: CASRTSGGTYEQYF
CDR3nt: TGTGCCAGCAGGACTAGCGGGGGGACCTACGAGCAGTACTTC

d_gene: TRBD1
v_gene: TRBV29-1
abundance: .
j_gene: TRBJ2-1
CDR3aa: CSVTPDRGHYNEQFF
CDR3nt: TGCAGCGTGACCCCGGACAGGGGACATTACAATGAGCAGTTCTTC

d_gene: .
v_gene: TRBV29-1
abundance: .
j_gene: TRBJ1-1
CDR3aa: CSVEGRTEAFF
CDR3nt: TGCAGCGTTGAGGGGAGGACTGAAGCTTTCTTT

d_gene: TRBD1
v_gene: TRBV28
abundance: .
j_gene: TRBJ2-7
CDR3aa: CASSSPGQGDSYEQYF
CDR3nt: TGTGCCAGCAGCTCACCAGGACAGGGCGACTCCTACGAGCAGTACTTC

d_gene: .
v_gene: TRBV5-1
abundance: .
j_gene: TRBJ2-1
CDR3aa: CASSLGGQLLYNEQFF
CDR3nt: TGCGCCAGCAGCTTGGGCGGCCAGCTGCTCTACAATGAGCAGTTCTTC

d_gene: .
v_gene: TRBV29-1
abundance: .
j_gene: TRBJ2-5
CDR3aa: CSQLGGETQYF
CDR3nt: TGCAGTCAGCTCGGTGGCGAGACCCAGTACTTC

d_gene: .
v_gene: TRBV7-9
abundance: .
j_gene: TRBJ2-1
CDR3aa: CASSLYHNEQFF
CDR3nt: TGTGCCAGCAGCCTATATCACAATGAGCAGTTCTTC

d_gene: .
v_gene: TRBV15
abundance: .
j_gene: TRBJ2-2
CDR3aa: CATSGDAQGRHTGELFF
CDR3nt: TGTGCCACCAGCGGGGACGCCCAGGGTAGACACACCGGGGAGCTGTTTTTT

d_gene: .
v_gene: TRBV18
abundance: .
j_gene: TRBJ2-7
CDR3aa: CASSPPVLDEQYF
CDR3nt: TGTGCCAGCTCACCACCAGTTCTCGACGAGCAGTACTTC

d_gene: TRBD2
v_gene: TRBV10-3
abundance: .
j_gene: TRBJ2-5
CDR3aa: CAISHGTTSGQETQYF
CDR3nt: TGTGCCATCAGTCATGGGACGACTAGCGGACAAGAGACCCAGTACTTC

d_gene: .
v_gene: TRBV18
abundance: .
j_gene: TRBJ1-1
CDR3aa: CASSAQGEAFF
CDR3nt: TGTGCCAGCTCAGCGCAGGGTGAAGCTTTCTTT

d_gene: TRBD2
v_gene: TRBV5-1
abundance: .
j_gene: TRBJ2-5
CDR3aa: CASSLGLAGEETQYF
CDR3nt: TGCGCCAGCAGCTTGGGACTAGCGGGAGAGGAGACCCAGTACTTC

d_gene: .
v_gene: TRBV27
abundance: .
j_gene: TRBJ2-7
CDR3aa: CASSLLANILSYEQYF
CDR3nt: TGTGCCAGCAGTTTATTAGCGAATATCCTATCCTACGAGCAGTACTTC

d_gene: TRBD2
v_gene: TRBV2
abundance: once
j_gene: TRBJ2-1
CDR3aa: CASNPGLAYEQFF
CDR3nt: TGTGCCAGCAACCCGGGACTAGCGTATGAGCAGTTCTTC

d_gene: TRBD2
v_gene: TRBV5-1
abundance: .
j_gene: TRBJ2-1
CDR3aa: CASSLASGVNEQFF
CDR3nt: TGCGCCAGCAGCTTGGCCAGCGGGGTAAATGAGCAGTTCTTC

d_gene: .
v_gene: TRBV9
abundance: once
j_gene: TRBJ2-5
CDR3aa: CASSVAGGTQETQYF
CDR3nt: TGTGCCAGCAGCGTAGCTGGAGGGACCCAAGAGACCCAGTACTTC

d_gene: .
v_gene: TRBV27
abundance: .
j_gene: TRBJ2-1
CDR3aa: CASTTGNSYNEQFF
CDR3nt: TGTGCCAGCACCACAGGGAACTCCTACAATGAGCAGTTCTTC

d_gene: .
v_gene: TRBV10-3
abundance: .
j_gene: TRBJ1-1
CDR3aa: CAIIERGMAFF
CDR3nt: TGTGCCATCATAGAAAGGGGGATGGCTTTCTTT

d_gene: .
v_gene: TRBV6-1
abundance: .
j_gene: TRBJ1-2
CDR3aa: CASSEPRAGYTF
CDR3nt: TGTGCCAGCAGTGAGCCCAGGGCCGGCTACACCTTC

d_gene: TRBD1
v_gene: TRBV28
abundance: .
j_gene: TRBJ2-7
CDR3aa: CASTDRVDEQYF
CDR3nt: TGTGCCAGCACGGACAGGGTCGACGAGCAGTACTTC

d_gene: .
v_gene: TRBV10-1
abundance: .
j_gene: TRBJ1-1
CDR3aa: CASSESAGRNTEAFF
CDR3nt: TGCGCCAGCAGTGAGTCGGCAGGGAGGAACACTGAAGCTTTCTTT

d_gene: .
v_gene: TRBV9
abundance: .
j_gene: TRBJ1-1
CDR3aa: CASSVGGSTEAFF
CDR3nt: TGTGCCAGCAGCGTAGGGGGTAGCACTGAAGCTTTCTTT

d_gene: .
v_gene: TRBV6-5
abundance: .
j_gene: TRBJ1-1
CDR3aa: CASSYSRGTEAFF
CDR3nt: TGTGCCAGCAGTTACTCGAGGGGTACTGAAGCTTTCTTT

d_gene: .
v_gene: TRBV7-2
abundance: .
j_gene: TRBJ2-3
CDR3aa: CASSTRTTTDTQYF
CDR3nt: TGTGCCAGCAGCACCAGGACTACCACAGATACGCAGTATTTT

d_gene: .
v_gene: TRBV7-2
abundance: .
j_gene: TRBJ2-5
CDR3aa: CASSLVAPPQETQYF
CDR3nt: TGTGCCAGCAGCTTAGTAGCCCCGCCCCAAGAGACCCAGTACTTC

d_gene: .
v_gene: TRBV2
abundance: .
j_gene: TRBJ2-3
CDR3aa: CASSGWEAGADTQYF
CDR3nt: TGTGCCAGCAGCGGATGGGAGGCAGGGGCAGATACGCAGTATTTT

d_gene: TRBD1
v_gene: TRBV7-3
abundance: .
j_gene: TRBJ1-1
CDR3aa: CASSPTGGLGEAFF
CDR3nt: TGTGCCAGCAGCCCGACAGGGGGGCTGGGTGAAGCTTTCTTT

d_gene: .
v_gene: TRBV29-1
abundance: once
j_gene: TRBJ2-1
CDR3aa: CSVGETAVYNEQFF
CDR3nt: TGCAGCGTTGGAGAGACAGCAGTATACAATGAGCAGTTCTTC